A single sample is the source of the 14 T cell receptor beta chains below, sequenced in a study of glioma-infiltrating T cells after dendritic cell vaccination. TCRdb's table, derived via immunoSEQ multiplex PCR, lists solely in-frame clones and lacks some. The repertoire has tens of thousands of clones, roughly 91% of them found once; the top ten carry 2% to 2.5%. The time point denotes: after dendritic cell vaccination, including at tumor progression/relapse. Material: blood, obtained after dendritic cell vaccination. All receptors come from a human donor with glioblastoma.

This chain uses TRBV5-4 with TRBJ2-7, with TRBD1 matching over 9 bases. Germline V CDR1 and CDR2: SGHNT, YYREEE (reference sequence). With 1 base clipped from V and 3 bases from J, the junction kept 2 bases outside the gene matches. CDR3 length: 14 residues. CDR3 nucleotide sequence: TGTGCCAGCAGCTTGATGGGACAGGGCTACGAGCAGTACTTC. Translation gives CASSLMGQGYEQYF.

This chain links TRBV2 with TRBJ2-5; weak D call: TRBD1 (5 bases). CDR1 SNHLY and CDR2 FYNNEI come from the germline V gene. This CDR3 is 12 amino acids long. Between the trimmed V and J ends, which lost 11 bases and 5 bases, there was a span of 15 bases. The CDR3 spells CAPRVAGETQYF. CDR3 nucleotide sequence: TGTGCCCCACGGGTCGCAGGGGAGACCCAGTACTTC.

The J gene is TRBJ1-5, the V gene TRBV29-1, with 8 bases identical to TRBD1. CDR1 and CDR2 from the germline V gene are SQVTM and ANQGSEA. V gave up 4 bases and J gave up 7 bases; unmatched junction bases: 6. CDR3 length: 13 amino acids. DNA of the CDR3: TGCAGCGTTGCCGACAGGGGAGGACAGCCCCAGCATTTT. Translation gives CSVADRGGQPQHF.

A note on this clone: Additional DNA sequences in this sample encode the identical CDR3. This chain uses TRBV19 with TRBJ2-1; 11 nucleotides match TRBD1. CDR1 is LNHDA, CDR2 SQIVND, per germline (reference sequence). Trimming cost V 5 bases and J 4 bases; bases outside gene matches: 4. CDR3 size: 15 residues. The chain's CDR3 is CASSLGTGGYNEQFF. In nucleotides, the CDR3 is TGTGCCAGTAGTCTCGGGACAGGGGGGTACAATGAGCAGTTCTTC.

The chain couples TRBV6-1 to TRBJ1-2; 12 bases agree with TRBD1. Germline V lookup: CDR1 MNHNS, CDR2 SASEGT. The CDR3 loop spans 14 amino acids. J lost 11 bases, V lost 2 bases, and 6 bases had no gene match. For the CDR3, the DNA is TGTGCCAGCAGTGAATACGGGACAGGGGGCATGTACACCTTC. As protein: CASSEYGTGGMYTF.

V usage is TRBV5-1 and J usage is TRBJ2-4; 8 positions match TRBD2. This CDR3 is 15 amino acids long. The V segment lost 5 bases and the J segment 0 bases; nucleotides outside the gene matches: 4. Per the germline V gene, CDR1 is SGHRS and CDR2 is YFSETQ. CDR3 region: CASSTLAGAKNIQYF. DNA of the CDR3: TGCGCCAGCAGTACCCTAGCGGGAGCCAAAAACATTCAGTACTTC.

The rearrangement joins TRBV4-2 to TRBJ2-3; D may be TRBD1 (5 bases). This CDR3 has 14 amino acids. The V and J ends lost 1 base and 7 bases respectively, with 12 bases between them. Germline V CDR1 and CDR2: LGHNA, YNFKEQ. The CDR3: CASSQGTNKNTQYF. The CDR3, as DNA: TGTGCCAGCAGCCAAGGGACAAACAAGAATACGCAGTATTTT.

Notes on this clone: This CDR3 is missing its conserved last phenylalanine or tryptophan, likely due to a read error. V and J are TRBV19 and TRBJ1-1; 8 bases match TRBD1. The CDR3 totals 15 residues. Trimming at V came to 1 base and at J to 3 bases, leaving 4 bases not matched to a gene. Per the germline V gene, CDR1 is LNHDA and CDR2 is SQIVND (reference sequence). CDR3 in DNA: TGTGCCAGTAGTATAGTAGGACAGGGATACACTGAAGCTTTCCTT. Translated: CASSIVGQGYTEAFL.

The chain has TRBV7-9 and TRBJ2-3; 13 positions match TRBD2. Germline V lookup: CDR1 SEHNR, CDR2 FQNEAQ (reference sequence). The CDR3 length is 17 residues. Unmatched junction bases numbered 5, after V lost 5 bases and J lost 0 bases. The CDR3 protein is CASSKGTSGTSTDTQYF. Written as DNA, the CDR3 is TGTGCCAGCAGCAAAGGGACTAGCGGGACTAGCACAGATACGCAGTATTTT.

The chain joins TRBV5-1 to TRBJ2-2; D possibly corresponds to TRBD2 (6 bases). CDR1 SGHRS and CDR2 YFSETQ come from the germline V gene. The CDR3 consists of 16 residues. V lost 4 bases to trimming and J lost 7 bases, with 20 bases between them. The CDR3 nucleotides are TGCGCCAGCAGCCCCCCGGGTTTAGCGGTACTCGGGGAGCTGTTTTTT. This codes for CASSPPGLAVLGELFF.

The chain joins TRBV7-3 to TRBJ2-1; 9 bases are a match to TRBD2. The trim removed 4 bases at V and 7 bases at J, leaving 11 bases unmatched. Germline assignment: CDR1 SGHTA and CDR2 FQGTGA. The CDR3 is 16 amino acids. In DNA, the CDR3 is TGTGCCAGCAGCTCAGTCGTGGCGGGAGGGTGGAATGAGCAGTTCTTC. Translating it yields CASSSVVAGGWNEQFF.

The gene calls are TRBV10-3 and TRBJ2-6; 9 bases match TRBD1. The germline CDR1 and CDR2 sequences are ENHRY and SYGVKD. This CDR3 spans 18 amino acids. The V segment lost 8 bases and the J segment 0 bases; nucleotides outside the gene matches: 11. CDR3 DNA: TGTGCCATCCGCGAGACCAACAGGGGGCTCTCTGGGGCCAACGTCCTGACTTTC. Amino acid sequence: CAIRETNRGLSGANVLTF.

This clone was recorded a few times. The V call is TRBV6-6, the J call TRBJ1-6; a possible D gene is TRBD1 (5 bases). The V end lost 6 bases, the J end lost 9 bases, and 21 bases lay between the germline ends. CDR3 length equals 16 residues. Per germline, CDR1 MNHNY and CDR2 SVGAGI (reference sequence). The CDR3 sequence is CASSPLSRQFGSPLHF. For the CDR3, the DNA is TGTGCCAGCAGCCCTCTCTCCCGACAGTTTGGTTCACCCCTCCACTTT.

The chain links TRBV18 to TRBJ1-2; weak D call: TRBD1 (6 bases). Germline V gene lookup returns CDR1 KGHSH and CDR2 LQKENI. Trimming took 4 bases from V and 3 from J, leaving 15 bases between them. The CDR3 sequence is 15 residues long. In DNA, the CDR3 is TGTGCCAGCTCACAGACGATACAGGGTGACTATGGCTACACCTTC. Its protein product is CASSQTIQGDYGYTF.